A single sample is the source of the 29 T cell receptor beta chains below, sequenced in a study of blood T cell repertoires in COVID-19. Repertoires were generated with immunoSEQ multiplex PCR, while TCRdb's copy carries only in-frame clones and drops some. The sample lists more than 85,000 clones; roughly 80% were seen once. The specimen sequenced was peripheral blood. The source is a woman aged 60-70 years with acute or convalescent COVID-19.

V is TRBV5-8 and J is TRBJ2-1; the D gene is possibly TRBD2 (7 bases). V dropped 0 bases and J dropped 7 bases, with 20 bases sitting between them. The germline V gene has CDR1 SGHTS and CDR2 YDEGEE. The CDR3 sequence is 17 residues long. In DNA, the CDR3 is TGTGCCAGCAGCTTGGCCTCCGATCTAGGGAGGGGGAATGAGCAGTTCTTC. This encodes CASSLASDLGRGNEQFF.

V usage is TRBV14 and J usage is TRBJ1-1, with D possibly being TRBD1 (6 bases). The CDR3 runs 14 residues. Trimming took off 4 bases at V and 5 bases at J, with 14 bases between the two ends. Looked up from germline, CDR1 is SGHDN and CDR2 is FVKESK. DNA of the CDR3: TGTGCCAGCAGCCGGTTTGGGCAGGGGACTGAAGCTTTCTTT. As protein: CASSRFGQGTEAFF.

The rearrangement uses TRBV9 and TRBJ1-5; 10 bases are a match to TRBD1. V lost 0 bases, J lost 5 bases, and 2 bases stayed unmatched. The CDR3 totals 15 residues. From germline, CDR1 is SGDLS and CDR2 YYNGEE. The CDR3 DNA sequence: TGTGCCAGCAGCGTAGGCGGGACAGGGGATCAGCCCCAGCATTTT. It translates to CASSVGGTGDQPQHF.

A remark on this clone: Other DNA sequences of this sample code for an identical CDR3. The chain is built from TRBV30 and TRBJ1-5, with 11 positions matching TRBD1. CDR1 is GTSNPN and CDR2 is SVGIG in the germline V gene (reference sequence). CDR3 length equals 19 residues. J gave up 1 base and V 3 bases, and 14 bases lay outside the gene matches. The CDR3: CAWSPMGTGGRESNQPQHF. The CDR3 region has the DNA TGTGCCTGGAGCCCGATGGGGACAGGGGGGAGGGAGAGCAATCAGCCCCAGCATTTT.

The chain has TRBV7-6 and TRBJ2-3; D is undetermined. Germline-derived CDR1 and CDR2 are SGHVS and FNYEAQ. The germline V and J ends were trimmed by 3 bases and 2 bases, with 15 bases remaining between them. CDR3 size: 16 residues. The CDR3 coding sequence is TGTGCCAGCAGCTTCTTAACCCGACTGACCACAGATACGCAGTATTTT. It is translated as CASSFLTRLTTDTQYF. Full variable domain (outside the CDR3, taken from reference TRBV7-6 and TRBJ2-3): GAGVSQSPRYKVTKRGQDVALRCDPISGHVSLYWYRQALGQGPEFLTYFNYEAQQDKSGLPNDRFSAERPEGSISTLTIQRTEQRDSAMYRCASSFLTRLTTDTQYFGPGTRLTVL.

The V call is TRBV11-1, the J call TRBJ1-4; D not certain. In germline, CDR1 is SGHAT, CDR2 FQDESV (reference sequence). V was cut by 5 bases and J by 1 base, with 8 bases left in between. The CDR3 is 14 residues long. The CDR3 DNA sequence: TGTGCCAGCAGCGACTATGGAACTAATGAAAAACTGTTTTTT. It encodes CASSDYGTNEKLFF. Full variable domain (remainder filled in from reference TRBV11-1 and TRBJ1-4): EAEVAQSPRYKITEKSQAVAFWCDPISGHATLYWYRQILGQGPELLVQFQDESVVDDSQLPKDRFSAERLKGVDSTLKIQPAELGDSAMYLCASSDYGTNEKLFFGSGTQLSVL.

The rearrangement joins TRBV19 to TRBJ1-6; tentative D call: TRBD1 (5 bases). V lost 5 bases to trimming and J lost 14 bases, with 25 bases between them. Germline V gene sequence: CDR1 LNHDA, CDR2 SQIVND (reference sequence). The CDR3 contains 16 residues. In DNA, the CDR3 is TGTGCCAGTAGTCCTTCGCAGGGCCAAGGAATTAGAACCCTCCACTTT. Amino acids: CASSPSQGQGIRTLHF.

The genes are TRBV19 and TRBJ1-6, with TRBD1 identical over 9 bases. The V gene's germline CDR1 is LNHDA and CDR2 SQIVND (reference sequence). Trimming at V came to 9 bases and at J to 0 bases, leaving 3 bases not matched to a gene. The CDR3 runs 15 residues. CDR3 DNA: TGTGCCAGGGACAGGGGACGCTCCTATAATTCACCCCTCCACTTT. This gives the protein CARDRGRSYNSPLHF. Full variable domain (missing parts from reference TRBV19 and TRBJ1-6): DGGITQSPKYLFRKEGQNVTLSCEQNLNHDAMYWYRQDPGQGLRLIYYSQIVNDFQKGDIAEGYSVSREKKESFPLTVTSAQKNPTAFYLCARDRGRSYNSPLHFGNGTRLTVT.

The V call is TRBV27, the J call TRBJ2-5; tentatively, D is TRBD2 (6 bases). The V gene's germline CDR1 is MNHEY and CDR2 SMNVEV (reference sequence). With 6 bases removed from V and 1 base from J, the gap between germline ends came to 6 bases. The CDR3 length is 12 residues. The CDR3 DNA is TGTGCCAGCAGGGGACTCCAAGAGACCCAGTACTTC. Its protein product is CASRGLQETQYF.

The CDR3 region has the DNA TGTGCCAGCAGCTTGGAAGGGGGCGTGAGTGAAGCTTTCTTT. Its translation: CASSLEGGVSEAFF. V and J are TRBV11-3 and TRBJ1-1, with TRBD1 matching 7 bases. Germline V CDR1 and CDR2: SGHNT, YENEEA. There are 14 residues in the CDR3. J lost 7 bases, V lost 3 bases, and 8 bases had no gene match. Filled out from reference TRBV11-3 and TRBJ1-1, the complete variable domain reads EAGVVQSPRYKIIEKKQPVAFWCNPISGHNTLYWYLQNLGQGPELLIRYENEEAVDDSQLPKDRFSAERLKGVDSTLKIQPAELGDSAVYLCASSLEGGVSEAFFGQGTRLTVV.

The rearrangement links TRBV7-2 to TRBJ1-2, with D unresolved. The germline V gene has CDR1 SGHTA and CDR2 FQGNSA. The germline V and J ends were trimmed by 1 base and 7 bases, with 16 bases remaining between them. CDR3 length equals 15 residues. CDR3 sequence: CASSLDNDLEAGYTF. CDR3 DNA sequence: TGTGCCAGCAGCTTAGACAATGACCTAGAAGCTGGCTACACCTTC.

The CDR3 region has the DNA TGTGCCAGCAGCCGAACTCAAGAGACCCAGTACTTC. Protein sequence: CASSRTQETQYF. V is TRBV4-2 and J is TRBJ2-5; D is unclear. The CDR3 totals 12 residues. CDR1 is LGHNA, CDR2 YNFKEQ, per germline. V lost 4 bases and J 2 bases, leaving 5 bases between the germline ends.

The V call is TRBV6-5, the J call TRBJ1-4; 7 positions agree with TRBD1. This CDR3 contains 14 residues. Trimming cost V 7 bases and J 4 bases; bases outside gene matches: 6. The V gene's germline CDR1 is MNHEY and CDR2 SVGAGI. The chain's CDR3 is CASTATGDNEKLFF. In DNA, the CDR3 is TGTGCCAGCACAGCAACAGGGGATAATGAAAAACTGTTTTTT.

The rearrangement joins TRBV19 to TRBJ1-6; a weak D match, TRBD1 (6 bases). Trimming cost V 7 bases and J 9 bases, with 19 bases left between them. Germline CDR1 reads LNHDA; CDR2 reads SQIVND (reference sequence). The CDR3 has 15 residues. Written as DNA, the CDR3 is TGTGCCAGTACGTTAACAGGGAATCGGGGTTCACCCCTCCACTTT. The encoded protein is CASTLTGNRGSPLHF.

The chain couples TRBV6-6 to TRBJ2-5; 14 positions match TRBD2. V lost 5 bases, J lost 2 bases, and 10 bases stayed unmatched. This CDR3 has 18 amino acids. CDR1 is MNHNY, CDR2 SVGAGI, per germline (reference sequence). CDR3 loop: CASSRSPGLAGVQETQYF. The CDR3 DNA reads as TGTGCCAGCAGTCGATCGCCGGGACTAGCGGGAGTGCAAGAGACCCAGTACTTC.

The V gene is TRBV4-2, the J gene TRBJ1-4; D is possibly TRBD1 (6 bases). The CDR3 length is 16 residues. Trimming left V 0 bases short and J 3 bases short, with 11 bases between. Per germline, CDR1 LGHNA and CDR2 YNFKEQ. CDR3 sequence reads: CASSQEWGTSNEKLFF. CDR3 nucleotide sequence: TGTGCCAGCAGCCAAGAATGGGGGACATCTAATGAAAAACTGTTTTTT.

The CDR3 bases are TGTGCCAGCTCACCAGCCGGGGACAATGAGCAGTTCTTC. This encodes CASSPAGDNEQFF. The gene calls are TRBV18 and TRBJ2-1, with D maybe TRBD2 (5 bases). This CDR3 is 13 amino acids long. Germline CDR1 and CDR2: KGHSH and LQKENI. Trimming stripped 2 bases from V and 5 bases from J, with 7 bases between.

This sequence joins TRBV9 and TRBJ2-3; maybe TRBD2 (6 bases). V lost 6 bases and J lost 0, with 11 bases in between. This CDR3 is 14 amino acids long. CDR1 and CDR2 (germline): SGDLS, YYNGEE. The CDR3 reads CASNRGSSTDTQYF. CDR3 bases: TGTGCCAGCAATCGGGGGTCTAGCACAGATACGCAGTATTTT.

The rearrangement links TRBV4-3 to TRBJ2-2; TRBD2 agrees at 12 bases. V shed 4 bases and J 7 bases; nucleotides not matched to a gene: 13. Germline V lookup: CDR1 LGHNA, CDR2 YSLEER. The CDR3 length is 18 residues. The CDR3 DNA reads as TGCGCCAGCAGCCTTACTAGCGGGGGGTCCCTCTCTGGCGGGGAGCTGTTTTTT. Protein product: CASSLTSGGSLSGGELFF.

This clone was found a few times. The genes are TRBV11-3 and TRBJ1-1; a weak D match, TRBD1 (5 bases). CDR1 and CDR2 from the germline V gene are SGHNT and YENEEA. CDR3 length: 16 amino acids. V shed 3 bases and J shed 0 bases, with 14 bases lying between them. This CDR3 is CASSFSGPPMNTEAFF. CDR3 in DNA: TGTGCCAGCAGCTTTTCAGGGCCACCTATGAACACTGAAGCTTTCTTT.

The chain links TRBV5-4 to TRBJ1-5; 7 positions agree with TRBD1. Germline loops: CDR1 SGHNT, CDR2 YYREEE (reference sequence). Trimming took 1 base from V and 3 from J; bases not matched to a gene: 10. CDR3 length: 17 residues. The CDR3 sequence is CASSLTSPGQLNQPQHF. The CDR3 nucleotides are TGTGCCAGCAGCTTGACATCGCCGGGACAGCTCAATCAGCCCCAGCATTTT.

The chain couples TRBV5-6 to TRBJ1-2; a weak D match, TRBD1 (5 bases). The germline V and J ends were trimmed by 5 bases and 4 bases, with 18 bases remaining between them. Germline CDR1 is SGHDT and CDR2 is YYEEEE. This CDR3 is 15 amino acids long. CDR3 nucleotide sequence: TGTGCCAGCAGTTATGGTCGGGGGATAACCTATGGCTACACCTTC. Protein: CASSYGRGITYGYTF.

In this sample, this clone turned up a few times. The chain carries TRBV2 and TRBJ2-2; no clear D. Between the trimmed V and J ends, which lost 5 bases and 0 bases, there was a span of 7 bases. The CDR3 runs to 14 residues. The germline CDR1 and CDR2 sequences are SNHLY and FYNNEI. CDR3 loop: CASSSRPNTGELFF. In DNA form, the CDR3 reads TGTGCCAGCAGTTCCAGGCCGAACACCGGGGAGCTGTTTTTT. The full variable domain, its missing parts supplied by reference TRBV2 and TRBJ2-2, is EPEVTQTPSHQVTQMGQEVILRCVPISNHLYFYWYRQILGQKVEFLVSFYNNEISEKSEIFDDQFSVERPDGSNFTLKIRSTKLEDSAMYFCASSSRPNTGELFFGEGSRLTVL.

In DNA, the CDR3 is TGTGCCAGTACCGCGGGCCAGAGGTCGGCCCGTTCTGAGCAGTTCTTC. It codes for CASTAGQRSARSEQFF. V is TRBV19 and J is TRBJ2-1; tentatively, D is TRBD2 (5 bases). Germline assignment: CDR1 LNHDA and CDR2 SQIVND (reference sequence). The CDR3 length is 16 residues. With 7 bases removed from V and 9 bases from J, the gap between germline ends came to 25 bases.

The sample holds a few counts of this clone. The V gene is TRBV7-2, the J gene TRBJ1-6; 7 nucleotides align to TRBD1. The CDR3 length is 11 residues. CDR1 SGHTA and CDR2 FQGNSA come from the germline V gene. V lost 4 bases to trimming and J lost 16 bases; unmatched junction nucleotides: 4. The CDR3 sequence: CASSSGQYLHF. The CDR3 nucleotides read TGTGCCAGCAGCTCGGGACAGTATCTCCACTTT. Full variable domain (remainder filled in from reference TRBV7-2 and TRBJ1-6): GAGVSQSPSNKVTEKGKDVELRCDPISGHTALYWYRQSLGQGLEFLIYFQGNSAPDKSGLPSDRFSAERTGGSVSTLTIQRTQQEDSAVYLCASSSGQYLHFGNGTRLTVT.

This clone has only a few counts. The chain has TRBV6-5 and TRBJ2-7, with a tentative D call TRBD1 (5 bases). Between the trimmed V and J ends, which lost 2 bases and 3 bases, there was a span of 11 bases. CDR3 size: 14 residues. Germline V gene data show CDR1 as MNHEY and CDR2 as SVGAGI. CDR3 DNA sequence: TGTGCCAGCAGTTACACGGACAAATTCTACGAGCAGTACTTC. Residues: CASSYTDKFYEQYF.

The chain carries TRBV7-2 and TRBJ1-5, with 9 bases that match TRBD1. Germline CDR1 SGHTA, CDR2 FQGNSA. CDR3 length equals 14 residues. Trimming cost V 5 bases and J 7 bases; bases outside gene matches: 6. The CDR3 nucleotides read TGTGCCAGCAGCAAACAGGGGGCATGGCAGCCCCAGCATTTT. The encoded protein is CASSKQGAWQPQHF.

This clone was counted a few times. J is TRBJ2-2 and V is TRBV7-9, with TRBD1 as a possible D gene (6 bases). The CDR3 loop spans 11 amino acids. Looked up from germline, CDR1 is SEHNR and CDR2 is FQNEAQ (reference sequence). Trimming removed 11 bases from V and 5 bases from J, with 9 bases in between. The DNA of the CDR3 is TGTGCCTCCAGGGGTACCGGGGAGCTGTTTTTT. This codes for CASRGTGELFF.

V and J are TRBV11-2 and TRBJ2-7; D may be TRBD1 (5 bases). This CDR3 spans 16 amino acids. V lost 5 bases and J 2 bases, leaving 19 bases between the germline ends. Germline V CDR1 and CDR2: SGHAT, FQNNGV. CDR3 nucleotides: TGTGCCAGCAGCAGGGGTTGGGGCAGGGCCACCTACGAGCAGTACTTC. Amino acids: CASSRGWGRATYEQYF.